This T cell receptor (beta chain) derives from a study of spatial heterogeneity in lung cancer. Points from the study as a whole: For expanded intratumoral alpha and beta TCRs, counts tracked tumor mutation counts.

In this sample, this clonotype turned up many times. Antigen: not known. TCR cDNA molecules each had a unique molecular identifier. TCRdb recomputed calls from the 5' RACE reads with MiXCR, one row per CDR3 protein. Here the sample spans about 4,900 distinct CDR3 sequences, 22% being singletons. Sample time point: sample taken at primary tumor resection. The donor population consisted of 72 patients with untreated, early-stage non-small cell lung cancer. Unsorted samples of tumor, nontumor lung or frozen PBMC had their whole RNA sequenced. Looked up from germline, CDR1 is SGHNT and CDR2 is YENEEA. The CDR3 has 15 amino acids. V lost 5 bases, J lost 2 bases, and 7 bases stayed unmatched.

The sample here was lung tumor tissue, taken at surgery. This chain links TRBV11-3 with TRBJ2-7; 9 bases fit TRBD1. The sequence was obtained from a male donor with early-stage non-small cell lung cancer. CDR3 residues: CASSQEGQGAYEQYF. Here the CDR3 DNA reads TGTGCCAGCAGCCAGGAGGGACAGGGAGCCTACGAGCAGTACTTC.